This T cell receptor (beta chain) was obtained from a study of OX40 agonist ivuxolimab in advanced cancers. The CDR3 consists of 15 residues. V trimming: 2 bases; J trimming: 4 bases; junction bases outside the gene matches: 5. Germline V gene data show CDR1 as SGHTA and CDR2 as FQGNSA. Only in-frame clones appear in the TCRdb table, and some are missing; sequencing was by immunoSEQ multiplex PCR. Of 12,000 to 15,000 clones listed, 65% to 80% were seen once; the top ten hold more than 30%. This TCR came from an adult with an advanced solid tumor such as melanoma, head and neck, liver or kidney cancer. The rearrangement joins TRBV7-2 to TRBJ2-1; 7 positions agree with TRBD2. The sample in question was CD4+ or CD8+ T cells sorted from blood, obtained in a trial of the OX40 agonist ivuxolimab. CDR3 nucleotides: TGTGCCAGCAGCTTATGGGCTAGCGGATACAATGAGCAGTTCTTC. Protein: CASSLWASGYNEQFF.